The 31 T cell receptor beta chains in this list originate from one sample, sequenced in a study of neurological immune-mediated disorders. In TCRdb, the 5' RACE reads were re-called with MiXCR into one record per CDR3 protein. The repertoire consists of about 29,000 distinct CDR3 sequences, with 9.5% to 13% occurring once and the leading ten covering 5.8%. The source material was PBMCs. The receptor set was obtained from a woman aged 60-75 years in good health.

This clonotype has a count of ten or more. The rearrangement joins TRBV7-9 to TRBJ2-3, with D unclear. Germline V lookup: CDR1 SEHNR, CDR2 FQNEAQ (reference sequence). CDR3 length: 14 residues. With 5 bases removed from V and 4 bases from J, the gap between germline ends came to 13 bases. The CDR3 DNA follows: TGTGCCAGCAGCGTCAGTTTGGGTCCAGATACGCAGTATTTT. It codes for CASSVSLGPDTQYF. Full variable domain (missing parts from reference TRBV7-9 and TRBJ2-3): DTGVSQNPRHKITKRGQNVTFRCDPISEHNRLYWYRQTLGQGPEFLTYFQNEAQLEKSRLLSDRFSAERPKGSFSTLEIQRTEQGDSAMYLCASSVSLGPDTQYFGPGTRLTVL.

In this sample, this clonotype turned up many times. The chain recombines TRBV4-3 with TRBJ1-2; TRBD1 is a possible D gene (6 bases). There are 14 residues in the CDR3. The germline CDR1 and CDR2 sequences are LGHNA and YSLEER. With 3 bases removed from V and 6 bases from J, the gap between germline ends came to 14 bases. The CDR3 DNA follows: TGCGCCAGCAGCCAGAAACAGGGTACGCATGGCTACACCTTC. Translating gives CASSQKQGTHGYTF.

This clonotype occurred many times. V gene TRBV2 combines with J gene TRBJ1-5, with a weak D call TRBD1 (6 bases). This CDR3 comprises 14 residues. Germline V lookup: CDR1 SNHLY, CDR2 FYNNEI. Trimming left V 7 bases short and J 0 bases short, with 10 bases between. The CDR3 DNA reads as TGTGCCAGCACCGGGACAAATAGCAATCAGCCCCAGCATTTT. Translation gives CASTGTNSNQPQHF.

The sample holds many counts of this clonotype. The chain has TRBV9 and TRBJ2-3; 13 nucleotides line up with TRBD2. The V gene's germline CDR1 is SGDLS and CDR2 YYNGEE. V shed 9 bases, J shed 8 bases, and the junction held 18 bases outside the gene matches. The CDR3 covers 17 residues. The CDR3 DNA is TGTGCCACCAACGTTGATAGGGGACTAGCGGGGCCCCTTACGCAGTATTTT. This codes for CATNVDRGLAGPLTQYF.

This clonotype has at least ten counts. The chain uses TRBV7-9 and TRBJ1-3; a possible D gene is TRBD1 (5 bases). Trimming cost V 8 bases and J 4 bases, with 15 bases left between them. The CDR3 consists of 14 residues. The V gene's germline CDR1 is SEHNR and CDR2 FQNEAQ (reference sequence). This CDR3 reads CASGGGVGGNTIYF. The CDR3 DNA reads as TGTGCCAGCGGCGGAGGGGTGGGCGGAAACACCATATATTTT.

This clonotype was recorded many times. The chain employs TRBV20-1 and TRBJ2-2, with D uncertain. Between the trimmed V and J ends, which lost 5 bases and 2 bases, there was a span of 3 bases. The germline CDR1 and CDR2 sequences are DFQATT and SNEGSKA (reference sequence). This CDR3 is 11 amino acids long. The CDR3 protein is CSALNTGELFF. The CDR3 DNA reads TGCAGTGCTCTCAACACCGGGGAGCTGTTTTTT.

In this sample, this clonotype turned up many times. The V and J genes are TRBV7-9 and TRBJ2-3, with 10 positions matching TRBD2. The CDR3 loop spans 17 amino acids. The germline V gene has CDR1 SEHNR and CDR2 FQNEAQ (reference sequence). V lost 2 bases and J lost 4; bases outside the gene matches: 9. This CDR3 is CASSLTLAGEGPDTQYF. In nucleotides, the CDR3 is TGTGCCAGCAGCTTAACCCTAGCGGGGGAGGGGCCAGATACGCAGTATTTT.

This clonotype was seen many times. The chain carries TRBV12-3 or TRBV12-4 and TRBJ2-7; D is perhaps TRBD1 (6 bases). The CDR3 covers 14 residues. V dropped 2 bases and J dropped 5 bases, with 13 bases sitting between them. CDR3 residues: CASSLNGGLDEQYF. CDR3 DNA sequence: TGTGCCAGCAGTTTAAATGGGGGCTTGGACGAGCAGTACTTC.

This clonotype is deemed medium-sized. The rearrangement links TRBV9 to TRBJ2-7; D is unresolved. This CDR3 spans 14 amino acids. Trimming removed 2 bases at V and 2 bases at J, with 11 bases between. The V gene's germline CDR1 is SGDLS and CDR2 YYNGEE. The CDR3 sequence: CASSVVAEAYEQYF. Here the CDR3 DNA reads TGTGCCAGCAGCGTTGTGGCGGAAGCCTACGAGCAGTACTTC.

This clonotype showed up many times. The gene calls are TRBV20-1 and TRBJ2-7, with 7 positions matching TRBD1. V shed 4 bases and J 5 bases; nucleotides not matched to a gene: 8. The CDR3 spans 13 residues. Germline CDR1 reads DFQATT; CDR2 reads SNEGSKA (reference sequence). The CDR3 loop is CSATGQFLDEQYF. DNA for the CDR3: TGCAGTGCTACGGGACAGTTTCTCGACGAGCAGTACTTC.

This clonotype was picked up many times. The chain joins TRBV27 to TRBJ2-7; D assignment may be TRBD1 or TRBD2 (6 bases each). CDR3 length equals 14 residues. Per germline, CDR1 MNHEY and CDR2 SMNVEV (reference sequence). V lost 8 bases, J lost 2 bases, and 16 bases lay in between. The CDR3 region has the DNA TGTGCCAGCGAATCCCAGGGGAGGCCCTACGAGCAGTACTTC. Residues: CASESQGRPYEQYF.

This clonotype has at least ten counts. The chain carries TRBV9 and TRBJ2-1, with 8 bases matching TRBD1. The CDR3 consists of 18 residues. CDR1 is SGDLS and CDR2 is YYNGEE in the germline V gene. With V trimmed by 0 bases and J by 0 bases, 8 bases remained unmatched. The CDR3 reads CASSVEGTGYHSYNEQFF. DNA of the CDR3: TGTGCCAGCAGCGTAGAAGGGACAGGATACCACTCCTACAATGAGCAGTTCTTC.

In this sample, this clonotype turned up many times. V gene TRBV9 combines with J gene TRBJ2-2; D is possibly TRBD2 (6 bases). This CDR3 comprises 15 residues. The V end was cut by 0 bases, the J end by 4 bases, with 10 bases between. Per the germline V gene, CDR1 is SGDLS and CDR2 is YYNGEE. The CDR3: CASSVGGVGTGELFF. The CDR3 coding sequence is TGTGCCAGCAGCGTAGGGGGGGTCGGCACCGGGGAGCTGTTTTTT.

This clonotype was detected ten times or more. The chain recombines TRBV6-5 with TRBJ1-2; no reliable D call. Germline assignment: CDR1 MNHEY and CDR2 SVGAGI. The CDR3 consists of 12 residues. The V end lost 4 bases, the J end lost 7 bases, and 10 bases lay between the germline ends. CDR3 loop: CASSSLVAGYTF. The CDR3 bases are TGTGCCAGCAGTTCTTTGGTTGCTGGCTACACCTTC.

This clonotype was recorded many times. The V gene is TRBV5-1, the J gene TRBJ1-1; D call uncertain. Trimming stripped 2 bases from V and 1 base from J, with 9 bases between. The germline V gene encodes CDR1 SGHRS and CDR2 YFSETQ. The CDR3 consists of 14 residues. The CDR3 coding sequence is TGCGCCAGCAGCTTAGGCCCAAGGAACACTGAAGCTTTCTTT. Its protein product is CASSLGPRNTEAFF. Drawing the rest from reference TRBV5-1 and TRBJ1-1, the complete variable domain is KAGVTQTPRYLIKTRGQQVTLSCSPISGHRSVSWYQQTPGQGLQFLFEYFSETQRNKGNFPGRFSGRQFSNSRSEMNVSTLELGDSALYLCASSLGPRNTEAFFGQGTRLTVV.

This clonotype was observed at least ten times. The CDR3 reads CASSQTTVNYGYTF. Here the CDR3 DNA reads TGCGCCAGCAGCCAGACGACAGTAAACTATGGCTACACCTTC. This rearrangement joins TRBV4-3 to TRBJ1-2; a weak D match, TRBD1 (5 bases). Germline V lookup: CDR1 LGHNA, CDR2 YSLEER. The length of the CDR3 is 14 residues. Between the trimmed V and J ends, which lost 3 bases and 2 bases, there was a span of 10 bases.

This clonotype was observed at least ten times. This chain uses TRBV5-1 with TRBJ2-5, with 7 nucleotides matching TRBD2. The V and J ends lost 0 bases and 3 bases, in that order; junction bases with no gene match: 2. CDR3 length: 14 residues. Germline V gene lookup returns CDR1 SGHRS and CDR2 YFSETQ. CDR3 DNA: TGCGCCAGCAGCTTGGAGCGGGGAGAAGAGACCCAGTACTTC. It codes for CASSLERGEETQYF.

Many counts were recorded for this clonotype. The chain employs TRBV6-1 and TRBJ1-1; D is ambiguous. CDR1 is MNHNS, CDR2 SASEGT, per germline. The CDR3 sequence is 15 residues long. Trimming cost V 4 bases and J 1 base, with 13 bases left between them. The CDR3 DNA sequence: TGTGCCAGCAGTGGACTCCGGGTTAAGAACACTGAAGCTTTCTTT. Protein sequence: CASSGLRVKNTEAFF.

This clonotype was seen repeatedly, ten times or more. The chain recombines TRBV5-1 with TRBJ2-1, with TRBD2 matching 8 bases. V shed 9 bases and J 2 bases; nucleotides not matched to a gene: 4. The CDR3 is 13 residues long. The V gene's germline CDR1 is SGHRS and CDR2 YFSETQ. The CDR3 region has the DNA TGCGCCACAAGCGGGGGACCCTACAATGAGCAGTTCTTC. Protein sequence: CATSGGPYNEQFF. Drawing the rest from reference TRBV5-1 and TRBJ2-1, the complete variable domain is KAGVTQTPRYLIKTRGQQVTLSCSPISGHRSVSWYQQTPGQGLQFLFEYFSETQRNKGNFPGRFSGRQFSNSRSEMNVSTLELGDSALYLCATSGGPYNEQFFGPGTRLTVL.

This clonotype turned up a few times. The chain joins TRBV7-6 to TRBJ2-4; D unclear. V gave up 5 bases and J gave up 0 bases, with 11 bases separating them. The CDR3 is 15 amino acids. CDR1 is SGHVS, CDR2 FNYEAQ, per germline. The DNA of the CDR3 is TGTGCCAGCAGCAAAACCCCCCTAGCCAAAAACATTCAGTACTTC. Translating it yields CASSKTPLAKNIQYF.

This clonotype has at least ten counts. The CDR3 nucleotides are TGTGCCAGCAGCTTAGAGATCACTACCTATGGCTACACCTTC. Translation gives CASSLEITTYGYTF. This chain uses TRBV7-9 with TRBJ1-2; no reliable D call. Germline CDR1 and CDR2: SEHNR and FQNEAQ (reference sequence). The CDR3 has 14 amino acids. The ends were cut back, 1 base at V and 4 bases at J, with 10 bases in the middle.

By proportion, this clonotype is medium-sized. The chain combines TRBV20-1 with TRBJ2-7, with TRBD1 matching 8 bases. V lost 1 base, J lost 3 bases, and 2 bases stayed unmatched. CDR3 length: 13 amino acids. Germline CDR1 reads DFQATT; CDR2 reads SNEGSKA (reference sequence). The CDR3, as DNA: TGCAGTGCTAGAGGCGACAGGGGCTACGAGCAGTACTTC. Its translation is CSARGDRGYEQYF.

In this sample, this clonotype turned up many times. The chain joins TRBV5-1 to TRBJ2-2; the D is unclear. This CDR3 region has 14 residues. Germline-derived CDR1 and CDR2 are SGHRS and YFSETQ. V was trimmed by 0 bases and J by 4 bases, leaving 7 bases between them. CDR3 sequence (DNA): TGCGCCAGCAGCTTGGAGGCGTTCACCGGGGAGCTGTTTTTT. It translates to CASSLEAFTGELFF.

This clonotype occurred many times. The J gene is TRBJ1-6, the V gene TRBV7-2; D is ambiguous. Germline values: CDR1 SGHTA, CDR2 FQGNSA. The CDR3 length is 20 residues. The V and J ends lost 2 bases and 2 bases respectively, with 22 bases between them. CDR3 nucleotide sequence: TGTGCCAGCAGCTTAATGTCCCCCTGGTCCCTTATAACCTATAATTCACCCCTCCACTTT. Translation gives CASSLMSPWSLITYNSPLHF.

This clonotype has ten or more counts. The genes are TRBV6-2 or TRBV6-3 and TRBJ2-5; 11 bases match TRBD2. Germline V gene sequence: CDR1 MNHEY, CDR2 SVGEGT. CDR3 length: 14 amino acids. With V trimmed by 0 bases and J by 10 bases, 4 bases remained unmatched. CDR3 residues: CASSYSPGLAVQYF. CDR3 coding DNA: TGTGCCAGCAGTTACTCACCGGGACTAGCGGTCCAGTACTTC.

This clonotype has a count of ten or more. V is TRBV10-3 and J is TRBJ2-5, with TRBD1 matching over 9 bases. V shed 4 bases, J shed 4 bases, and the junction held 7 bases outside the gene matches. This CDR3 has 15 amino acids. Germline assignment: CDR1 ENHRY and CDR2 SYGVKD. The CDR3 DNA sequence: TGTGCCATCAGTGGCACCGGGACAGGGAGAGAGACCCAGTACTTC. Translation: CAISGTGTGRETQYF.

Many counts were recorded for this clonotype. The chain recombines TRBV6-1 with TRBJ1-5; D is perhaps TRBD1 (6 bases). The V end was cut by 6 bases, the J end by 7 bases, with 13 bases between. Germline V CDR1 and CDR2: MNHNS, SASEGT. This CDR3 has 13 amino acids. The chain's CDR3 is CASSGGGFQPQHF. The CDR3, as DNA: TGTGCCAGCAGCGGAGGGGGGTTCCAGCCCCAGCATTTT.

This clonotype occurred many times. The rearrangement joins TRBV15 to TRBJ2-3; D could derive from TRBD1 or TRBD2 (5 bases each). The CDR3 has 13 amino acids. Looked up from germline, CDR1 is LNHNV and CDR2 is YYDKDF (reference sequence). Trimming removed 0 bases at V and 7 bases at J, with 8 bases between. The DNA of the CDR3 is TGTGCCACCAGCAGAGACGAGGGGAATACGCAGTATTTT. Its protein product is CATSRDEGNTQYF.

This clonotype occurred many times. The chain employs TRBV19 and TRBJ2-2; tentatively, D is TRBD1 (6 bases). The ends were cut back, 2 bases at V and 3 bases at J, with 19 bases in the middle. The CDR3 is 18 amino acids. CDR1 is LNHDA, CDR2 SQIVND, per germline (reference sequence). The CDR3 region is CASSIKGAGASYTGELFF. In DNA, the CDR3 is TGTGCCAGTAGTATAAAAGGGGCAGGGGCATCCTACACCGGGGAGCTGTTTTTT.

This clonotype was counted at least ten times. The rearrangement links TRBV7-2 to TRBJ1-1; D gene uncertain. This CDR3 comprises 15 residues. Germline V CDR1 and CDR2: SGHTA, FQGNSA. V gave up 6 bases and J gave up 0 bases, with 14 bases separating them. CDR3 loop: CASSLRRDVNTEAFF. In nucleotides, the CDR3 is TGTGCCAGCAGTTTAAGGAGGGATGTGAACACTGAAGCTTTCTTT.

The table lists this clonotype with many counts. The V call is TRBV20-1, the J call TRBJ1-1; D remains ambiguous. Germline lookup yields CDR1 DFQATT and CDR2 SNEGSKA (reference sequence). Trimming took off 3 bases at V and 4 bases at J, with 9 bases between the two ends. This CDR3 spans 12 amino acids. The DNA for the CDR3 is TGCAGTGCTAGCGTGGGTGGCACTGAAGCTTTCTTT. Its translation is CSASVGGTEAFF.